The 29 T cell receptor beta chains listed next were all sequenced from one sample in a study of shared clonotypes between healthy human individuals. Measured with immunoSEQ multiplex PCR; TCRdb has only the in-frame clones, and not every one. Of over 2 million clones in the sample, about nine tenths were seen once. Material: naive CD4+ T cells from PBMCs. Noted subset: CD45RA+ positively selected. These receptors came from a man younger than 30 in good health. Some clones in this sample may be carry-over from other donors' samples.

The gene calls are TRBV28 and TRBJ2-1; D assignment may be TRBD1 or TRBD2 (8 bases each). This CDR3 has 15 residues. V dropped 6 bases and J dropped 6 bases, with 18 bases sitting between them. CDR1 and CDR2 from the germline V gene are MDHEN and SYDVKM. This CDR3 is CASRSSGTGSNEQFF. CDR3 DNA sequence: TGTGCCAGCAGGAGTAGCGGGACAGGAAGCAATGAGCAGTTCTTC. The entire variable domain, with the rest obtained from reference TRBV28 and TRBJ2-1, is as follows: DVKVTQSSRYLVKRTGEKVFLECVQDMDHENMFWYRQDPGLGLRLIYFSYDVKMKEKGDIPEGYSVSREKKERFSLILESASTNQTSMYLCASRSSGTGSNEQFFGPGTRLTVL.

V is TRBV14 and J is TRBJ1-2; D is unresolved. Germline CDR1 reads SGHDN; CDR2 reads FVKESK. The CDR3 is made up of 15 amino acids. V was clipped by 1 base and J by 0 bases, with 9 bases between them. The CDR3, as DNA: TGTGCCAGCAGCCAAGGACGGGGAGCTAACTATGGCTACACCTTC. Protein sequence: CASSQGRGANYGYTF.

This chain joins TRBV27 and TRBJ2-1; 13 positions match TRBD2. Germline trimming cut 5 bases from V and 9 bases from J; bases unmatched to any gene: 7. The CDR3 runs 15 residues. The germline V gene has CDR1 MNHEY and CDR2 SMNVEV (reference sequence). Here the CDR3 reads CASSVLAGGPREQFF. As DNA, the CDR3 is TGTGCCAGCAGTGTACTAGCGGGAGGGCCCCGTGAGCAGTTCTTC.

The rearrangement links TRBV5-1 to TRBJ2-7, with 8 bases identical to TRBD1. Trimming at V came to 4 bases and at J to 2 bases, leaving 8 bases not matched to a gene. CDR1 and CDR2 (germline): SGHRS, YFSETQ. CDR3 length equals 15 residues. CDR3 loop: CASSPNRQGTYEQYF. CDR3 in DNA: TGCGCCAGCAGCCCCAATAGACAGGGGACCTACGAGCAGTACTTC.

The chain is built from TRBV4-3 and TRBJ1-4; D is possibly TRBD1 (5 bases). Germline CDR1 reads LGHNA; CDR2 reads YSLEER. The CDR3 is made up of 17 amino acids. Deletions cut 0 bases from V and 8 bases from J, with 19 bases between. CDR3 loop: CASSQETRGTALEKLFF. CDR3 bases: TGCGCCAGCAGCCAAGAAACCCGCGGGACGGCATTAGAAAAACTGTTTTTT.

V is TRBV20-1 and J is TRBJ2-1, with TRBD2 matching 7 bases. The V and J ends lost 5 bases and 10 bases, in that order; junction bases with no gene match: 5. CDR3 length equals 11 residues. Germline-derived CDR1 and CDR2 are DFQATT and SNEGSKA (reference sequence). The CDR3 region is CSAGGVEEQFF. Written as DNA, the CDR3 is TGCAGTGCTGGGGGGGTGGAGGAGCAGTTCTTC.

The chain couples TRBV7-9 to TRBJ2-7, with 11 positions matching TRBD2. CDR1 SEHNR and CDR2 FQNEAQ come from the germline V gene (reference sequence). With 0 bases clipped from V and 4 bases from J, the junction kept 14 bases outside the gene matches. This CDR3 spans 19 amino acids. The CDR3 here is CASSLASGPTSGTKYEQYF. The DNA for the CDR3 is TGTGCCAGCAGCTTAGCGAGCGGACCGACTAGCGGGACAAAATACGAGCAGTACTTC.

The sample holds a few counts of this clone. The DNA for the CDR3 is TGTGCCAGCAGCTTTCCTAGACACAATGAGCAGTTCTTC. This encodes CASSFPRHNEQFF. V and J are TRBV7-3 and TRBJ2-1; D is ambiguous. Germline values: CDR1 SGHTA, CDR2 FQGTGA. Trimming took off 3 bases at V and 5 bases at J, with 8 bases between the two ends. There are 13 residues in the CDR3.

This clone has just one count. Here the CDR3 reads CATSSIQGVRGTDTQYF. In DNA, the CDR3 is TGTGCCACCAGCAGCATTCAGGGAGTGCGAGGCACAGATACGCAGTATTTT. This chain uses TRBV15 with TRBJ2-3; D may be TRBD1 or TRBD2 (5 bases each). CDR1 is LNHNV, CDR2 YYDKDF, per germline (reference sequence). This CDR3 is 17 amino acids long. Trimming removed 3 bases at V and 1 base at J, with 17 bases between.

CDR3 DNA sequence: TGTGCCAGCAGTTACGGAGGTCGGATCCAAGAGACCCAGTACTTC. Protein product: CASSYGGRIQETQYF. This chain connects TRBV6-5 to TRBJ2-5, with D possibly TRBD2 on 5 matching bases. Between the trimmed V and J ends, which lost 2 bases and 1 base, there was a span of 11 bases. CDR3 length equals 15 residues. Germline lookup yields CDR1 MNHEY and CDR2 SVGAGI.

The J gene is TRBJ2-1, the V gene TRBV6-5; D possibly matches TRBD1 or TRBD2 (6 bases each). V was clipped by 6 bases and J by 1 base, with 13 bases between them. CDR3 length: 15 residues. Per germline, CDR1 MNHEY and CDR2 SVGAGI. This chain's CDR3 is CASRSGGMSYNEQFF. As DNA, the CDR3 is TGTGCCAGCAGGTCCGGGGGCATGTCCTACAATGAGCAGTTCTTC.

The rearrangement joins TRBV27 to TRBJ2-1; 8 nucleotides match TRBD2. This CDR3 contains 15 residues. V trimming: 7 bases; J trimming: 2 bases; junction bases outside the gene matches: 7. Germline CDR1 MNHEY, CDR2 SMNVEV (reference sequence). The CDR3: CASNWTSRTYNEQFF. The CDR3 nucleotides read TGTGCCAGCAACTGGACTAGCAGAACCTACAATGAGCAGTTCTTC.

This chain joins TRBV10-1 and TRBJ2-1, with D possibly being TRBD2 (6 bases). V was trimmed by 4 bases and J by 3 bases, leaving 10 bases between them. This CDR3 has 14 amino acids. Per germline, CDR1 WNHNN and CDR2 SYGVQD (reference sequence). The CDR3 DNA reads TGCGCCAGCAGTGGACCGGGACTCTACAATGAGCAGTTCTTC. It yields the protein CASSGPGLYNEQFF.

On this clone: An end of the junction does not agree with germline; a read error may underlie this. CDR3 region: CAISEGQRSTQAFF. CDR3 nucleotide sequence: TGTGCCATCAGTGAGGGGCAGAGATCCACTCAAGCTTTCTTT. The chain couples TRBV10-3 to TRBJ1-1, with no clear D. The CDR3 sequence is 14 residues long. CDR1 ENHRY and CDR2 SYGVKD come from the germline V gene.

The rearrangement joins TRBV11-2 to TRBJ2-1; D may be TRBD1 (6 bases). This CDR3 region has 15 residues. Germline V gives CDR1 SGHAT, CDR2 FQNNGV. V was clipped by 5 bases and J by 6 bases, with 17 bases between them. CDR3 in DNA: TGTGCCAGCAGCATACGCCCGGAGGACAGCAATGAGCAGTTCTTC. It codes for CASSIRPEDSNEQFF.

Concerning this clone: Other DNA sequences within the sample encode an identical CDR3. The V gene is TRBV5-1, the J gene TRBJ1-1; D perhaps matches TRBD1 (5 bases). There are 13 residues in the CDR3. Deletions cut 1 base from V and 3 bases from J, with 7 bases between. In germline, CDR1 is SGHRS, CDR2 YFSETQ. The CDR3, as DNA: TGCGCCAGCAGCTTGACGGGGGACACTGAAGCTTTCTTT. It encodes CASSLTGDTEAFF.

The V and J genes are TRBV5-1 and TRBJ1-2; the D is unclear. This CDR3 has 15 amino acids. The germline gives CDR1 SGHRS, CDR2 YFSETQ. The V end was cut by 0 bases, the J end by 3 bases, with 12 bases between. CDR3 sequence reads: CASSLEGGGHYGYTF. The DNA for the CDR3 is TGCGCCAGCAGCTTGGAGGGAGGTGGGCACTATGGCTACACCTTC. The full variable domain, completed using reference TRBV5-1 and TRBJ1-2, is KAGVTQTPRYLIKTRGQQVTLSCSPISGHRSVSWYQQTPGQGLQFLFEYFSETQRNKGNFPGRFSGRQFSNSRSEMNVSTLELGDSALYLCASSLEGGGHYGYTFGSGTRLTVV.

The chain links TRBV5-1 to TRBJ2-2, with unresolved D. The germline CDR1 and CDR2 sequences are SGHRS and YFSETQ. The CDR3 is 16 residues long. V lost 1 base to trimming and J lost 5 bases, with 15 bases between them. The CDR3 region has the DNA TGCGCCAGCAGCTTGTTGGTGGGCGCCGAGACCGGGGAGCTGTTTTTT. It is translated as CASSLLVGAETGELFF.

The chain couples TRBV15 to TRBJ1-4; no reliable D call. Germline-derived CDR1 and CDR2 are LNHNV and YYDKDF (reference sequence). V was shortened by 4 bases and J by 13 bases, with 16 bases between the two germline ends. The CDR3 consists of 13 residues. CDR3 nucleotides: TGTGCCACCAGCATATCCTACCGGGAACGACTGTTTTTT. Translating it yields CATSISYRERLFF.

The rearrangement uses TRBV2 and TRBJ2-7, with 7 bases aligning to TRBD1. Trimming removed 6 bases from V and 12 bases from J; junction bases left unmatched: 5. In germline, CDR1 is SNHLY, CDR2 FYNNEI. The CDR3 covers 10 residues. The CDR3 loop reads CASRETGSYF. CDR3 DNA: TGTGCCAGCAGGGAGACAGGGTCGTACTTC.

Notes on this clone: Other DNA sequences within the sample encode an identical CDR3. The chain links TRBV15 to TRBJ1-1, with a tentative D call TRBD1 (6 bases). This CDR3 is 14 amino acids long. Per the germline V gene, CDR1 is LNHNV and CDR2 is YYDKDF (reference sequence). Trimming took off 3 bases at V and 4 bases at J, with 12 bases between the two ends. The CDR3 nucleotides are TGTGCCACCAGCAGTCGACAAGGGGGCACTGAAGCTTTCTTT. It yields the protein CATSSRQGGTEAFF. The full variable domain, rest sourced from reference TRBV15 and TRBJ1-1, is DAMVIQNPRYQVTQFGKPVTLSCSQTLNHNVMYWYQQKSSQAPKLLFHYYDKDFNNEADTPDNFQSRRPNTSFCFLDIRSPGLGDTAMYLCATSSRQGGTEAFFGQGTRLTVV.

CDR3 DNA: TGCGCCAGCAGCCCAGGGGTTCAGGGGAGGGTAGGCACAGATACGCAGTATTTT. This gives the protein CASSPGVQGRVGTDTQYF. The J gene is TRBJ2-3, the V gene TRBV4-1; tentative D call: TRBD2 (7 bases). The CDR3 has 18 amino acids. V was clipped by 4 bases and J by 1 base, with 21 bases between them. Germline CDR1 is MGHRA and CDR2 is YSYEKL.

The chain's CDR3 is CASSSLLAGDQETQYF. In nucleotides, the CDR3 is TGCGCCAGCAGCTCGTTACTAGCGGGAGACCAAGAGACCCAGTACTTC. The rearrangement uses TRBV5-1 and TRBJ2-5, with 11 bases lining up with TRBD2. Germline-derived CDR1 and CDR2 are SGHRS and YFSETQ. The CDR3 covers 16 residues. V was clipped by 3 bases and J by 0 bases; unmatched bases: 4.

A remark on this clone: The missing conserved phenylalanine or tryptophan at the end of this CDR3 makes a read error likely. The chain is built from TRBV2 and TRBJ1-2; a possible D gene is TRBD1 (5 bases). Germline V gene data show CDR1 as SNHLY and CDR2 as FYNNEI. The CDR3 extends over 13 amino acids. V gave up 0 bases and J gave up 7 bases, with 9 bases separating them. The CDR3, as DNA: TGTGCCAGCAGTGAAGCAGGAGGGGCTGGCTACACCCTC. It is translated as CASSEAGGAGYTL.

V usage is TRBV5-1 and J usage is TRBJ2-1, with 9 bases matching TRBD2. This CDR3 is 17 amino acids long. V trimming: 4 bases; J trimming: 9 bases; junction bases outside the gene matches: 17. Germline CDR1 reads SGHRS; CDR2 reads YFSETQ. The CDR3 bases are TGCGCCAGCAGCCCCAGAGGGCTAGCGGGGAGTCTCGGTGAGCAGTTCTTC. The encoded protein is CASSPRGLAGSLGEQFF. Complete variable domain (other parts from reference TRBV5-1 and TRBJ2-1): KAGVTQTPRYLIKTRGQQVTLSCSPISGHRSVSWYQQTPGQGLQFLFEYFSETQRNKGNFPGRFSGRQFSNSRSEMNVSTLELGDSALYLCASSPRGLAGSLGEQFFGPGTRLTVL.

This chain joins TRBV25-1 and TRBJ1-1; 9 bases line up with TRBD1. Germline lookup yields CDR1 MGHDK and CDR2 SYGVNS. This CDR3 is 13 amino acids long. Trimming cost V 7 bases and J 5 bases; bases outside gene matches: 5. The CDR3 sequence: CASTTGGRTEAFF. CDR3 DNA sequence: TGTGCCAGCACGACAGGGGGTCGGACTGAAGCTTTCTTT.

The chain uses TRBV6-5 and TRBJ2-1; possibly TRBD2 for D (6 bases). V lost 7 bases to trimming and J lost 12 bases, with 25 bases between them. The CDR3 is made up of 15 amino acids. The germline gives CDR1 MNHEY, CDR2 SVGAGI. CDR3 in amino acids: CASNRRGLQSQGQFF. Written as DNA, the CDR3 is TGTGCCAGCAACCGGAGGGGACTCCAAAGTCAGGGGCAGTTCTTC.

The chain combines TRBV7-2 with TRBJ1-1; D not resolved. Germline V gene lookup returns CDR1 SGHTA and CDR2 FQGNSA. The CDR3 runs to 13 residues. The V end was cut by 3 bases, the J end by 2 bases, with 7 bases between. CDR3 protein: CASSFERNTEAFF. CDR3 DNA: TGTGCCAGCAGCTTCGAGAGAAACACTGAAGCTTTCTTT.

This clone was recorded only once. This chain uses TRBV27 with TRBJ2-3, with TRBD1 matching 7 bases. The CDR3 sequence is 15 residues long. V shed 6 bases, J shed 7 bases, and the junction held 13 bases outside the gene matches. The germline gives CDR1 MNHEY, CDR2 SMNVEV (reference sequence). The CDR3 spells CASRELGTEENTQYF. Written as DNA, the CDR3 is TGTGCCAGCAGAGAACTAGGGACAGAGGAAAATACGCAGTATTTT.